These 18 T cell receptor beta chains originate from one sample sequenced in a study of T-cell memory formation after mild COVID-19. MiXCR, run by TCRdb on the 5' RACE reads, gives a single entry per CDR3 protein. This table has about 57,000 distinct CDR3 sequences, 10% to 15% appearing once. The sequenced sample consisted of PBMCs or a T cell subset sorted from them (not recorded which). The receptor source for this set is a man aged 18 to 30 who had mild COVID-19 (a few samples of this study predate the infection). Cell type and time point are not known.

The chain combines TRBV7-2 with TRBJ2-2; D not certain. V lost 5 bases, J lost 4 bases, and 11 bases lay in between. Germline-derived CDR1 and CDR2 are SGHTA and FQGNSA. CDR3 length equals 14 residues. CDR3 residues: CASSARPATGELFF. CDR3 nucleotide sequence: TGTGCCAGCAGCGCGCGTCCCGCCACCGGGGAGCTGTTTTTT.

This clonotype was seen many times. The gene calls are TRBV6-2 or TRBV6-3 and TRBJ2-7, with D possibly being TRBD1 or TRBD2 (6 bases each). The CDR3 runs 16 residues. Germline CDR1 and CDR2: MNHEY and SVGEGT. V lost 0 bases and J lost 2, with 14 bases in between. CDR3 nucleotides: TGTGCCAGCAGTTACTCAACAGGGAGGTCGACCTACGAGCAGTACGTC. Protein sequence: CASSYSTGRSTYEQYV.

In nucleotides, the CDR3 is TGCGCCAGCAGCTTGGATGGAGATACGCAGTATTTT. Protein: CASSLDGDTQYF. The rearrangement uses TRBV5-1 and TRBJ2-3; D gene ambiguous. Germline CDR1 and CDR2: SGHRS and YFSETQ. V shed 0 bases and J shed 5 bases, with 4 bases lying between them. CDR3 size: 12 residues. Looking up the rest from reference TRBV5-1 and TRBJ2-3 gives the full variable domain: KAGVTQTPRYLIKTRGQQVTLSCSPISGHRSVSWYQQTPGQGLQFLFEYFSETQRNKGNFPGRFSGRQFSNSRSEMNVSTLELGDSALYLCASSLDGDTQYFGPGTRLTVL.

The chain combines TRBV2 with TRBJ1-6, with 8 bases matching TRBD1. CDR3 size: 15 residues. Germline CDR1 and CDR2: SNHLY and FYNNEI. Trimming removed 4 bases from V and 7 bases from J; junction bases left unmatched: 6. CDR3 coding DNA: TGTGCCAGCAGTGTAGCAAGACAGGGGAATTCACCCCTCCACTTT. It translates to CASSVARQGNSPLHF.

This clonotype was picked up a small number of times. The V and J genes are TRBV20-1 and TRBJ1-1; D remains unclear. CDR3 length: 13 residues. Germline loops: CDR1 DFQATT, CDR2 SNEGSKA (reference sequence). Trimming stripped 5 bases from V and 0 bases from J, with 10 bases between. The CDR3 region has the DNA TGCAGTGCTCCGTCCTTAATGAACACTGAAGCTTTCTTT. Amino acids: CSAPSLMNTEAFF.

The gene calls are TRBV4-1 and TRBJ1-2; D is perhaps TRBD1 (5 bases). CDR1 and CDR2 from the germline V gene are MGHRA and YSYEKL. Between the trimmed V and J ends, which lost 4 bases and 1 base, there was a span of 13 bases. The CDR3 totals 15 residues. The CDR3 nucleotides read TGCGCCAGCAGCCCAGGGCCTCGCGATAACTATGGCTACACCTTC. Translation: CASSPGPRDNYGYTF.

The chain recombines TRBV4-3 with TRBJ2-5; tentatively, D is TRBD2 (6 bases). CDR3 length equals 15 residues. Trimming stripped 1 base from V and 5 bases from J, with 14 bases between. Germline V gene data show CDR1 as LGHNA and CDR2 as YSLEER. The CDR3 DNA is TGCGCCAGCAGCCAAGGTTTCTTCCGGGGGGAGACCCAGTACTTC. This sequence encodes CASSQGFFRGETQYF.

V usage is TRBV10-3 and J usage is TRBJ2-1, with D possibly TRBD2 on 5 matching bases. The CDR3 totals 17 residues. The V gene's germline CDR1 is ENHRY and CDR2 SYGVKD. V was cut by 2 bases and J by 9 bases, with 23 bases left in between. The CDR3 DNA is TGTGCCATCAGTGAGCCTGGAGTAGGACTTGCGAGAACTGAGCAGTTCTTC. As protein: CAISEPGVGLARTEQFF.

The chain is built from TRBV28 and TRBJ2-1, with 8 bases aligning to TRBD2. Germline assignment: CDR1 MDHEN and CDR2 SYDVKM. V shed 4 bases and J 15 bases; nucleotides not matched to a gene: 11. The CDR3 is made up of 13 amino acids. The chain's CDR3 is CASSYPGGRQRFF. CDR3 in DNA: TGTGCCAGCAGTTACCCGGGGGGGCGTCAACGGTTCTTC.

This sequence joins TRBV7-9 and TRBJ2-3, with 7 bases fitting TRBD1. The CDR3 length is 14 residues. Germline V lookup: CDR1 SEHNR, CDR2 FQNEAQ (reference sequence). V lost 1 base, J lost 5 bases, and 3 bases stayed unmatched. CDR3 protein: CASSLEGAGDTQYF. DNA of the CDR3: TGTGCCAGCAGCTTAGAGGGGGCCGGAGATACGCAGTATTTT.

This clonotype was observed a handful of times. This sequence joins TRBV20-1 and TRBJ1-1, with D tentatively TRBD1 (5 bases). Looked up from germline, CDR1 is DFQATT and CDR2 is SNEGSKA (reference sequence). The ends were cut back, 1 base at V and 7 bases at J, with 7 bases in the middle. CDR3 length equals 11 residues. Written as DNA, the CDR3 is TGCAGTGCTAGAGTCCAGGGTGAAGCTTTCTTT. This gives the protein CSARVQGEAFF.

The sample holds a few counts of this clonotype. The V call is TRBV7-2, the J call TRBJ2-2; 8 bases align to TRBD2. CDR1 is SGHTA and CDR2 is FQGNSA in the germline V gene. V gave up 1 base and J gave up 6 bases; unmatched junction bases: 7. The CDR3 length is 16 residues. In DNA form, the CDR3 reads TGTGCCAGCAGCTTAGACGGGGGGGCCTTGGCCGGGGAGCTGTTTTTT. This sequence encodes CASSLDGGALAGELFF.

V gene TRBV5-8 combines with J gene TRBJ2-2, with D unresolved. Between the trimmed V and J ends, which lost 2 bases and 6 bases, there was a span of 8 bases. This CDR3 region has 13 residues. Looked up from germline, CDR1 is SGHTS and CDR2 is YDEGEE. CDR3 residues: CASSLVASGELFF. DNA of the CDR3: TGTGCCAGCAGCTTAGTGGCATCCGGGGAGCTGTTTTTT.

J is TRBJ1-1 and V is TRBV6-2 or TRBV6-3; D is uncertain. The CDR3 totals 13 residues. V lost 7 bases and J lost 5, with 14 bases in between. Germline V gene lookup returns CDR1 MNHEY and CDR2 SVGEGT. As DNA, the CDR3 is TGTGCCAGCACCCCATGGGGAGGGACTGAAGCTTTCTTT. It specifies CASTPWGGTEAFF.

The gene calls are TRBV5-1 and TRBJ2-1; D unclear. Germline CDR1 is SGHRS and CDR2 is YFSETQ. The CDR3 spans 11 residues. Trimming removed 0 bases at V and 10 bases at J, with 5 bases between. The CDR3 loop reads CASSLVQEQFF. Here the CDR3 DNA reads TGCGCCAGCAGCTTGGTTCAGGAGCAGTTCTTC.

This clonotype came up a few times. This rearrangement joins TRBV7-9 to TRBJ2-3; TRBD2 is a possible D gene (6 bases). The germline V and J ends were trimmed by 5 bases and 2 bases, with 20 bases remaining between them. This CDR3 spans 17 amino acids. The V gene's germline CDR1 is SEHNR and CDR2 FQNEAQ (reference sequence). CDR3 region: CASSIEGGARVTDTQYF. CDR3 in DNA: TGTGCCAGCAGCATAGAAGGAGGGGCGCGGGTCACAGATACGCAGTATTTT.

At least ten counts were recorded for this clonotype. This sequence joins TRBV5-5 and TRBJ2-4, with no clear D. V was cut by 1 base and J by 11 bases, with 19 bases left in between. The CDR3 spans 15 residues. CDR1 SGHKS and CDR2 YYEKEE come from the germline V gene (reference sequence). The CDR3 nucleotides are TGTGCCAGCAGCTTGCTCACAGCCGAGCTTATAGTTCAGTACTTC. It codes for CASSLLTAELIVQYF.

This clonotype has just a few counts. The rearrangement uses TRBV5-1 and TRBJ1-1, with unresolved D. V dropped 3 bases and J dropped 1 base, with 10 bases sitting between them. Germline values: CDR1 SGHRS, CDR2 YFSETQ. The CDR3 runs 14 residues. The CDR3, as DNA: TGCGCCAGCAGCTCTTCTACGGGGAACACTGAAGCTTTCTTT. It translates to CASSSSTGNTEAFF.